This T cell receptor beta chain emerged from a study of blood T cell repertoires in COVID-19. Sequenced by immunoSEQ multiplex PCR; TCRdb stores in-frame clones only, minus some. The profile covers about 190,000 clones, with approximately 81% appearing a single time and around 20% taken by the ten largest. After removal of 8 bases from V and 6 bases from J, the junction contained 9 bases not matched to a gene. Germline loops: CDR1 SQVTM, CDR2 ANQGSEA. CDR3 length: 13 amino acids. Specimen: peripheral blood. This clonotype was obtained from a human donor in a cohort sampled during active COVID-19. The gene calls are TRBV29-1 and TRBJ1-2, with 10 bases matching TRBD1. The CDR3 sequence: CSLRTGGSNGYTF. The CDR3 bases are TGCAGCCTAAGGACAGGGGGAAGTAATGGCTACACCTTC.